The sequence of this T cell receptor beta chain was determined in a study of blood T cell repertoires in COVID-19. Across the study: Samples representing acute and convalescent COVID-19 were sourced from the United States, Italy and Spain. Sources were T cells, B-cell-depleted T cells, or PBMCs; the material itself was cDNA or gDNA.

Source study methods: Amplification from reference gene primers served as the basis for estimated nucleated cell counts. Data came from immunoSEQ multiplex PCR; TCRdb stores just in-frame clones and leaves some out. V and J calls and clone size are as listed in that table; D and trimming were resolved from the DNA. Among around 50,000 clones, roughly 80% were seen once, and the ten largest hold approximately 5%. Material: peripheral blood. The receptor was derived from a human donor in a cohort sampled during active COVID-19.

CDR3 protein: CASSRATAGNTIYF. In nucleotides, the CDR3 is TGTGCCAGCAGCCGAGCGACAGCTGGAAACACCATATATTTT. The chain is built from TRBV14 and TRBJ1-3, with D perhaps matching TRBD1 (5 bases). The CDR3 runs 14 residues. Per germline, CDR1 SGHDN and CDR2 FVKESK. The ends were cut back, 4 bases at V and 2 bases at J, with 9 bases in the middle.